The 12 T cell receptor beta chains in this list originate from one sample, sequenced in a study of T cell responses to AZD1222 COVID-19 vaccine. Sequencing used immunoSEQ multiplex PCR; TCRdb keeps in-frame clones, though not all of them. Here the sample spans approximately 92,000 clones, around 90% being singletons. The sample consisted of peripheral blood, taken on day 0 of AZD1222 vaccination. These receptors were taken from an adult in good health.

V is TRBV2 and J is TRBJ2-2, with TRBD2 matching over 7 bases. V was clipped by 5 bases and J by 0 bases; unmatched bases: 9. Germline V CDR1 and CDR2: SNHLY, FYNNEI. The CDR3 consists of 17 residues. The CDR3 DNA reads TGTGCCAGCAGTTACCTGGCAGCGGGGTCGAACACCGGGGAGCTGTTTTTT. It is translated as CASSYLAAGSNTGELFF.

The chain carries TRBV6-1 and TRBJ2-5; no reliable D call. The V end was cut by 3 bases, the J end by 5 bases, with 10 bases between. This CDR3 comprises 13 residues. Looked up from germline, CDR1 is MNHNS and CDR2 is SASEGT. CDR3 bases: TGTGCCAGCAGTGACGATCGGTGGGAGACCCAGTACTTC. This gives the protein CASSDDRWETQYF.

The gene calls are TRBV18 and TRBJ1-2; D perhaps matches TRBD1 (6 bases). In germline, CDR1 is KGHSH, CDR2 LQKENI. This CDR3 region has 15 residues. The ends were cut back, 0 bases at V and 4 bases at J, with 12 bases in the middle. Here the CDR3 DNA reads TGTGCCAGCTCACCACCCACAGGGTGGGCCTATGGCTACACCTTC. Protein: CASSPPTGWAYGYTF.

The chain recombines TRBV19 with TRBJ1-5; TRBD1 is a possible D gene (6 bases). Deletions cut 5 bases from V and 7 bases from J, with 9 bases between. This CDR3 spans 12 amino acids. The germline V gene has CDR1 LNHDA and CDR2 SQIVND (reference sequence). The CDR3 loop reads CASSYREQPQHF. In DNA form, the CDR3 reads TGTGCCAGTAGTTACAGGGAACAGCCCCAGCATTTT. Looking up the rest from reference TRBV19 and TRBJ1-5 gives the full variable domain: DGGITQSPKYLFRKEGQNVTLSCEQNLNHDAMYWYRQDPGQGLRLIYYSQIVNDFQKGDIAEGYSVSREKKESFPLTVTSAQKNPTAFYLCASSYREQPQHFGDGTRLSIL.

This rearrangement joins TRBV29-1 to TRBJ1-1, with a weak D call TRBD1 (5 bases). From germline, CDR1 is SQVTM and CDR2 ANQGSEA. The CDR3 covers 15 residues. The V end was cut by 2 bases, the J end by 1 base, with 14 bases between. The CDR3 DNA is TGCAGCGTTGAACCCCGAGACGACAGGAACACTGAAGCTTTCTTT. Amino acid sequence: CSVEPRDDRNTEAFF. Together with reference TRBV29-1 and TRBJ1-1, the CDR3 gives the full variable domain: SAVISQKPSRDICQRGTSLTIQCQVDSQVTMMFWYRQQPGQSLTLIATANQGSEATYESGFVIDKFPISRPNLTFSTLTVSNMSPEDSSIYLCSVEPRDDRNTEAFFGQGTRLTVV.

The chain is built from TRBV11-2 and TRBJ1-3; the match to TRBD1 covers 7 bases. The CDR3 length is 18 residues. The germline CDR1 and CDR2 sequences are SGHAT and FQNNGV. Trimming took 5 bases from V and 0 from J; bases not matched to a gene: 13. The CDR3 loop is CASSLRRDSFFSGNTIYF. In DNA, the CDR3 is TGTGCCAGCAGCCTCAGAAGGGACAGTTTTTTCTCTGGAAACACCATATATTTT.

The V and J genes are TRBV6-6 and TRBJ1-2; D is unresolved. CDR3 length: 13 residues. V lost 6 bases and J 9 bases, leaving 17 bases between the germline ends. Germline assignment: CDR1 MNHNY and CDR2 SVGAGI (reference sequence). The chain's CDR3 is CASSPSSPVSYTF. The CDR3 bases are TGTGCCAGCAGCCCAAGTTCCCCAGTTAGCTACACCTTC.

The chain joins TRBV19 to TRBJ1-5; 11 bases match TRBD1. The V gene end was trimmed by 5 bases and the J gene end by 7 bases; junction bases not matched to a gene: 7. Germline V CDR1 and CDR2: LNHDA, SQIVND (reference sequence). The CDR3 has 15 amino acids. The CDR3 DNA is TGTGCCAGTAGTGAGAGGGGGGACAGGGGGCAGCCCCAGCATTTT. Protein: CASSERGDRGQPQHF. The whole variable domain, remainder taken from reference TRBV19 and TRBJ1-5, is DGGITQSPKYLFRKEGQNVTLSCEQNLNHDAMYWYRQDPGQGLRLIYYSQIVNDFQKGDIAEGYSVSREKKESFPLTVTSAQKNPTAFYLCASSERGDRGQPQHFGDGTRLSIL.

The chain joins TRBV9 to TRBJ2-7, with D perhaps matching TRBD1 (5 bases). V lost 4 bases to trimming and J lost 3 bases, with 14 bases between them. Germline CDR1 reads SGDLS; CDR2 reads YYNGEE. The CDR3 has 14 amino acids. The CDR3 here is CASSPGQTFYEQYF. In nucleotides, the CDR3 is TGTGCCAGCAGCCCCGGACAAACATTCTACGAGCAGTACTTC.

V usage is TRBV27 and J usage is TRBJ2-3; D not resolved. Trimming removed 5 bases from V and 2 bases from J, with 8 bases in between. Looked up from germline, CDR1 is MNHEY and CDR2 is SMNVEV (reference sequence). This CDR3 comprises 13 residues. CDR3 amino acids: CASSRPLTDTQYF. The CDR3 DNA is TGTGCCAGCAGTCGGCCTCTCACAGATACGCAGTATTTT.

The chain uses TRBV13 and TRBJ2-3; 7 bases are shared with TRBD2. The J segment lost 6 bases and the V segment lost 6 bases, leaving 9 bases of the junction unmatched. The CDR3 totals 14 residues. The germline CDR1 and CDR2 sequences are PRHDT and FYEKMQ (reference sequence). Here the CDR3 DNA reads TGTGCCAGCAGGGGAGCGGGAACGTCCGATACGCAGTATTTT. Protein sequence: CASRGAGTSDTQYF.

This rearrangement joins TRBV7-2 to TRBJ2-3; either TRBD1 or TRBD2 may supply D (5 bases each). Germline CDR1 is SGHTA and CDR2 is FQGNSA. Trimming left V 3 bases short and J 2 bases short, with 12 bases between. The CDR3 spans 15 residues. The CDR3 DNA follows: TGTGCCAGCAGCTTCTCCAGCGGACACACAGATACGCAGTATTTT. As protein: CASSFSSGHTDTQYF.